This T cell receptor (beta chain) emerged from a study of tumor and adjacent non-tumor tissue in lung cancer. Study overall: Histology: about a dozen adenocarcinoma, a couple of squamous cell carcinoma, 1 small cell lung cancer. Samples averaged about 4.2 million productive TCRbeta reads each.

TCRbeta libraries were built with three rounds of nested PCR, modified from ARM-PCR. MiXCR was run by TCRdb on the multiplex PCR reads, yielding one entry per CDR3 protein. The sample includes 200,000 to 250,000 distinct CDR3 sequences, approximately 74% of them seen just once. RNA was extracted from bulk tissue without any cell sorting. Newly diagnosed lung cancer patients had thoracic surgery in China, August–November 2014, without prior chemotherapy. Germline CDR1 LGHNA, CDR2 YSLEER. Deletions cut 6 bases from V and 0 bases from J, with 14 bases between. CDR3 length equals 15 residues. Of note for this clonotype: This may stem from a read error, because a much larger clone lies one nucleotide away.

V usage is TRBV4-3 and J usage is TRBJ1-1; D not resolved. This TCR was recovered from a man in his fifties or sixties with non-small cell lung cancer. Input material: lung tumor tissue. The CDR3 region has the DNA TGCGCCAGCAGGCGAGGCCGAGGGATGAACACTGAAGCTTTCTTT. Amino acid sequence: CASRRGRGMNTEAFF.